Shown below are 17 T cell receptor beta chains from a single sample sequenced in a study of T cells in Graves' hyperthyroidism and ophthalmopathy. RNA transcripts provided the source from which TCR beta CDR3 regions were amplified. A first-round RT-PCR of the TCR CDR3 used the HTBI primer set. MiXCR was run by TCRdb on the multiplex PCR reads, yielding one entry per CDR3 protein. The table shows some 360,000 distinct CDR3 sequences, with about 15% occurring only once. The sequenced sample consisted of blood. These receptors all come from a woman in her fifties or sixties with Graves' hyperthyroidism.

This clonotype was seen many times. V is TRBV9 and J is TRBJ2-1; the match to TRBD1 covers 8 bases. The CDR3 spans 18 residues. J lost 7 bases, V lost 4 bases, and 19 bases had no gene match. CDR1 is SGDLS, CDR2 YYNGEE, per germline. The CDR3 DNA sequence: TGTGCCAGCAGCACGAGCCACTCAGGGGGCATCCCTGGTAATGAGCAGTTCTTC. As protein: CASSTSHSGGIPGNEQFF.

This clonotype was recorded at least ten times. V usage is TRBV7-9 and J usage is TRBJ2-4; TRBD1 matches 10 bases. The junction had 12 bases not matched to a gene; V was cut back by 5 bases and J by 5 bases. Germline CDR1 is SEHNR and CDR2 is FQNEAQ (reference sequence). The CDR3 loop spans 17 amino acids. The CDR3 DNA reads as TGTGCCAGCAGCCCGCCAGCGGACAGGGGGTGGGAAAACATTCAGTACTTC. This gives the protein CASSPPADRGWENIQYF. The entire variable domain, with the rest obtained from reference TRBV7-9 and TRBJ2-4, is as follows: DTGVSQNPRHKITKRGQNVTFRCDPISEHNRLYWYRQTLGQGPEFLTYFQNEAQLEKSRLLSDRFSAERPKGSFSTLEIQRTEQGDSAMYLCASSPPADRGWENIQYFGAGTRLSVL.

This clonotype was observed at least ten times. The rearrangement uses TRBV6-6 and TRBJ2-7, with 7 bases lining up with TRBD2. Looked up from germline, CDR1 is MNHNY and CDR2 is SVGAGI (reference sequence). The CDR3 totals 19 residues. V dropped 2 bases and J dropped 3; count of bases not matched to a gene: 19. CDR3 in amino acids: CASSYLLGSSGPDIYEQYF. CDR3 bases: TGTGCCAGCAGTTACCTCCTCGGGAGTAGCGGGCCGGATATCTACGAGCAGTACTTC.

This chain uses TRBV5-1 with TRBJ2-3; the D gene could be TRBD1 or TRBD2 (5 bases each). The CDR3 covers 16 residues. CDR1 is SGHRS and CDR2 is YFSETQ in the germline V gene. V lost 0 bases and J lost 5, with 16 bases in between. CDR3 sequence (DNA): TGCGCCAGCAGCTTGGAACCGGGACGGCTGGGAGATACGCAGTATTTT. It yields the protein CASSLEPGRLGDTQYF.

This clonotype came up many times. CDR3 sequence: CASSRTGGTTDTQYF. For the CDR3, the DNA is TGTGCCAGCAGCCGGACAGGGGGTACCACAGATACGCAGTATTTT. The chain is built from TRBV2 and TRBJ2-3; the match to TRBD1 covers 10 bases. This CDR3 spans 15 amino acids. V gave up 6 bases and J gave up 2 bases; unmatched junction bases: 5. The V gene's germline CDR1 is SNHLY and CDR2 FYNNEI.

This clonotype was picked up a small number of times. The chain combines TRBV5-1 with TRBJ1-6, with 8 bases that match TRBD1. V gave up 4 bases and J gave up 2 bases; unmatched junction bases: 5. Germline V lookup: CDR1 SGHRS, CDR2 YFSETQ. The CDR3 is 16 amino acids. In DNA form, the CDR3 reads TGCGCCAGCAGCATTTCAGGGGGCACCTATAATTCACCCCTCCACTTT. Translating gives CASSISGGTYNSPLHF.

This clonotype was found many times. V gene TRBV18 combines with J gene TRBJ2-3; D not resolved. Germline values: CDR1 KGHSH, CDR2 LQKENI. Trimming removed 1 base at V and 7 bases at J, with 18 bases between. This CDR3 has 16 amino acids. As DNA, the CDR3 is TGTGCCAGCTCACCACGGAACAGAGCGCTGAAGCATACGCAGTATTTT. Translating it yields CASSPRNRALKHTQYF.

This clonotype was seen repeatedly, ten times or more. The J gene is TRBJ1-1, the V gene TRBV5-8; TRBD1 is a possible D gene (6 bases). Germline values: CDR1 SGHTS, CDR2 YDEGEE. V was clipped by 3 bases and J by 4 bases, with 13 bases between them. The CDR3 runs to 14 residues. CDR3 region: CASSSSGVGTEAFF. For the CDR3, the DNA is TGTGCCAGCAGCTCGTCAGGGGTGGGCACTGAAGCTTTCTTT.

The V and J genes are TRBV29-1 and TRBJ2-7; 9 bases are a match to TRBD1. Germline CDR1 and CDR2: SQVTM and ANQGSEA. The CDR3 runs 13 residues. The trim removed 5 bases at V and 4 bases at J, leaving 6 bases unmatched. CDR3 in DNA: TGCAGCGTTACGGGACAGGGTCGATACGAGCAGTACTTC. As protein: CSVTGQGRYEQYF.

The sample holds a few counts of this clonotype. The V and J genes are TRBV19 and TRBJ2-6; 9 bases are shared with TRBD1. The V gene end was trimmed by 9 bases and the J gene end by 0 bases; junction bases not matched to a gene: 12. Germline CDR1 and CDR2: LNHDA and SQIVND (reference sequence). CDR3 length: 18 amino acids. For the CDR3, the DNA is TGTGCCAGCACCGGGACAGGGACCGGTTACTCTGGGGCCAACGTCCTGACTTTC. Its protein product is CASTGTGTGYSGANVLTF.

The V and J genes are TRBV10-3 and TRBJ2-5; D is ambiguous. This CDR3 spans 11 amino acids. V gave up 0 bases and J gave up 5 bases, with 1 base separating them. Germline V gene lookup returns CDR1 ENHRY and CDR2 SYGVKD. CDR3 DNA: TGTGCCATCAGTGAGTCTGAGACCCAGTACTTC. Translated, it gives CAISESETQYF.

This clonotype was found many times. This rearrangement joins TRBV6-2 or TRBV6-3 to TRBJ2-5; no firm D call. This CDR3 is built from 11 residues. V lost 6 bases and J lost 1, with 3 bases in between. Germline CDR1 MNHEY, CDR2 SVGEGT. For the CDR3, the DNA is TGTGCCAGCAGGGTCCAAGAGACCCAGTACTTC. Translating it yields CASRVQETQYF.

This clonotype turned up a few times. V gene TRBV30 combines with J gene TRBJ1-2, with 7 bases that match TRBD1. There are 13 residues in the CDR3. CDR1 GTSNPN and CDR2 SVGIG come from the germline V gene (reference sequence). Trimming at V came to 6 bases and at J to 4 bases, leaving 8 bases not matched to a gene. In DNA form, the CDR3 reads TGTGCCTGCGGGACAGAATTATTCTATGGCTACACCTTC. It translates to CACGTELFYGYTF.

This clonotype was detected many times. The rearrangement joins TRBV7-2 to TRBJ2-3, with TRBD2 as a possible D gene (5 bases). Trimming stripped 2 bases from V and 7 bases from J, with 10 bases between. Germline CDR1 is SGHTA and CDR2 is FQGNSA. This CDR3 spans 13 amino acids. This CDR3 is CASSLPGSNTQYF. CDR3 DNA: TGTGCCAGCAGCTTACCGGGGAGCAATACGCAGTATTTT.

This clonotype was seen many times. The chain links TRBV28 to TRBJ2-7; TRBD1 matches 7 bases. Germline assignment: CDR1 MDHEN and CDR2 SYDVKM. This CDR3 comprises 14 residues. V lost 8 bases, J lost 6 bases, and 13 bases stayed unmatched. The CDR3 nucleotides are TGTGCCAGCCAAATGGGGACAGCCATTAGCGAGCAGTACTTC. Translated, it gives CASQMGTAISEQYF.

This clonotype was seen a handful of times. The CDR3 nucleotides read TGTGCCACCAGTGGGGGTTGGCGGTCGAACACCGGGGAGCTGTTTTTT. The encoded protein is CATSGGWRSNTGELFF. The chain uses TRBV24-1 and TRBJ2-2; no definite D call. The germline V gene encodes CDR1 KGHDR and CDR2 SFDVKD. The length of the CDR3 is 16 residues. Deletions cut 5 bases from V and 0 bases from J, with 12 bases between.

This clonotype was found a few times. This chain connects TRBV7-9 to TRBJ2-4; a weak D match, TRBD2 (6 bases). The CDR3 spans 11 residues. V was cut by 5 bases and J by 15 bases, with 14 bases left in between. Germline-derived CDR1 and CDR2 are SEHNR and FQNEAQ (reference sequence). As DNA, the CDR3 is TGTGCCAGCAGCCAAACGGGGGAGATGTACTTC. It encodes CASSQTGEMYF.